This record looks at one T cell receptor (beta chain) sequence and its context. The data were taken from a study of blood T cells in healthy people across ages. Germline V lookup: CDR1 MNHEY, CDR2 SMNVEV (reference sequence). With V trimmed by 2 bases and J by 3 bases, 6 bases remained unmatched. This CDR3 region has 16 residues. With a J-beta primer mix and a sample-barcoded 5' primer, a second PCR ran about 7 to 12 cycles. TCRdb reprocessed the 5' RACE reads via MiXCR and lists one record per CDR3 protein. The sample has some 1,500,000 distinct CDR3 sequences; about 42% are singletons. The specimen was blood. V usage is TRBV27 and J usage is TRBJ2-7; 11 positions agree with TRBD2. The TCR originated in a woman aged 18-29 years in good health. In nucleotides, the CDR3 is TGTGCCAGCAGTTTAGGTCCTGGGACTAGCGGCTACGAGCAGTACTTC. It encodes CASSLGPGTSGYEQYF.